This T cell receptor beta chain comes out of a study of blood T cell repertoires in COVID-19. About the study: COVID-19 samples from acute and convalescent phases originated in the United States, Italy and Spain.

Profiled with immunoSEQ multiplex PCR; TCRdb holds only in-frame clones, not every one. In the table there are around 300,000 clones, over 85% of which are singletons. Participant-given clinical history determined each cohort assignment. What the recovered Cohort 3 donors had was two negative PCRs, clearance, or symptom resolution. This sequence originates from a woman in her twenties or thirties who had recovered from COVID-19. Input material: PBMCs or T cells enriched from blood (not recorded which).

CDR3 nucleotide sequence: TGTGCCAGCAGCTTTATCGGGGGTGGAAACACCATATATTTT. Protein: CASSFIGGGNTIYF. This chain joins TRBV7-9 and TRBJ1-3; TRBD1 might be the D (5 bases). Looked up from germline, CDR1 is SEHNR and CDR2 is FQNEAQ (reference sequence). The CDR3 totals 14 residues. Trimming pared 3 bases from V and 3 bases from J, leaving 9 bases between.